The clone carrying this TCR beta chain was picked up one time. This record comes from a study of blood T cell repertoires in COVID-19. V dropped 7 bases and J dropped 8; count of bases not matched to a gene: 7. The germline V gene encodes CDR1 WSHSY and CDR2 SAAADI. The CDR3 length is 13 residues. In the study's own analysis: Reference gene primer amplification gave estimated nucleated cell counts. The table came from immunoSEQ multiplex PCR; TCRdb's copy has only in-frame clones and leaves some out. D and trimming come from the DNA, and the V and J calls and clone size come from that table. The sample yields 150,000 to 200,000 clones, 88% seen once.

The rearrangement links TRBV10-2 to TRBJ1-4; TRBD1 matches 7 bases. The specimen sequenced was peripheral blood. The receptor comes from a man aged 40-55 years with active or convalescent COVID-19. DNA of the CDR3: TGCGCCAGCACCAAGGGGGCTGGGGAAAAACTGTTTTTT. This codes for CASTKGAGEKLFF.